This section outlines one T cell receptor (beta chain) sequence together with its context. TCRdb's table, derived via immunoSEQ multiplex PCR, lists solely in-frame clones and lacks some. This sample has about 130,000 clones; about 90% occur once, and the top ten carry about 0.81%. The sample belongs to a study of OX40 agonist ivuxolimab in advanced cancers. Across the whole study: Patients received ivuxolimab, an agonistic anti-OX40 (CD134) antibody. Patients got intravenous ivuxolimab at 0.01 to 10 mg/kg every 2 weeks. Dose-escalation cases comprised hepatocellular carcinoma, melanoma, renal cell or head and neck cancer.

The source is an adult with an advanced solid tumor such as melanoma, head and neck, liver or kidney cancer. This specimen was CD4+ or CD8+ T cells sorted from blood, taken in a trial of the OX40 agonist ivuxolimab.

CDR3 protein: CASSLPSGRAENEQFF. CDR3 nucleotides: TGCGCCAGCAGCCTCCCTAGCGGGAGAGCGGAGAATGAGCAGTTCTTC. The V and J genes are TRBV4-1 and TRBJ2-1, with 10 bases lining up with TRBD2. V lost 4 bases to trimming and J lost 7 bases; unmatched junction nucleotides: 10. The germline V gene has CDR1 MGHRA and CDR2 YSYEKL. The CDR3 loop spans 16 amino acids.